This T cell receptor (beta chain) derives from a study of cytomegalovirus exposure and HLA in healthy donors. The PCR made use of 60 Vbeta and 13 Jbeta primers. This table comes from immunoSEQ multiplex PCR, and its TCRdb copy is limited to in-frame clones, with some not included. The data show 200,000 to 250,000 clones, 76% seen once. The TCR sequence derives from a young man in good health and CMV-seronegative. Material for sequencing was PBMCs.

As DNA, the CDR3 is TGTGCCAGCAGGGAAGTGGTGTCAGGATACAATGAGCAGTTCTTC. Amino acid sequence: CASREVVSGYNEQFF. V and J are TRBV27 and TRBJ2-1; D unresolved. The CDR3 runs 15 residues. The V gene's germline CDR1 is MNHEY and CDR2 SMNVEV (reference sequence). V shed 6 bases and J shed 4 bases, with 16 bases lying between them.